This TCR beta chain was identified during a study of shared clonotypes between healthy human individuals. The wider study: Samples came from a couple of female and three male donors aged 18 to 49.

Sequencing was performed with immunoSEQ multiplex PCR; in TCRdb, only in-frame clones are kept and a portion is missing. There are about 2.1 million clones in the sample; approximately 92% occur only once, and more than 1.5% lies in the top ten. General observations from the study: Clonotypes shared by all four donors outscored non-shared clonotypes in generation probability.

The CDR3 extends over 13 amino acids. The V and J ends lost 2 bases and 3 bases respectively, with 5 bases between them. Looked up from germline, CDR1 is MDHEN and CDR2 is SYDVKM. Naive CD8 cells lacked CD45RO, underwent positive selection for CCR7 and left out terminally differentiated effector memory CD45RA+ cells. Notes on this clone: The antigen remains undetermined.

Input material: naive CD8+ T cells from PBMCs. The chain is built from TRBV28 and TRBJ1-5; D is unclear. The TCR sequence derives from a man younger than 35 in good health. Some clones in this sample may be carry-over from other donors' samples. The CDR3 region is CASSLQPNQPQHF. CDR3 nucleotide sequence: TGTGCCAGCAGTTTACAGCCCAATCAGCCCCAGCATTTT.